This T cell receptor (beta chain) was captured in a study of cytomegalovirus exposure and HLA in healthy donors (dated by TCRdb to between 2016 and 2019). About the investigation overall: In an earlier analysis of under 750 of the donors, approximately 300 Gb of sequence data and some 100 million unique TCR beta sequences from about 190 million T cells were reported. In the later analysis, no new phenotypic data were used to find candidate immune exposures; instead, reliance was placed on TCR beta sequences and their occurrence across donors. A later genetic analysis took genome-wide SNP genotypes for about 65% of the 666 donors and used that subset as a discovery cohort. Every discovery cohort repertoire had been produced on one sequencing platform. Across approximately 400 genotyped donors of the cohort, an average of approximately 240,000 unique TCR beta nucleotide sequences per donor were sequenced, and around 20% of those sequences were non-productive. A later analysis re-examined previously published TCR beta repertoires from around 670 donors and added high-resolution HLA genotyping to investigate patterns of TCR occurrence. To predict cytomegalovirus infection status, the study combined high-throughput TCR immunosequencing, statistical association of individual TCRs with disease status, and machine learning. Both class I and class II loci were covered by HLA typing, at four-digit resolution. Typing coverage varied by locus: roughly 620-630 donors for A, B, C, DRB1 and DQB1; roughly 510 for DQA1; more than 600 for DPA1; approximately 450 for DPB1. Along with the roughly 610-subject first cohort, a separate validation cohort of 120 different subjects was used. An early release that covered about 600 HLA-typed donors contained about 290 gigabases of sequencing data and tens of millions of unique TCR sequences. Roughly five DR-DQ haplotypes were handled as single units for association and clustering because linkage in the cohort was strong. Of the 300 to 500 genotyped donors, 80% to 90% were placed in the genetic ancestry cluster associated with self-reported Caucasian donors. Using immunosequencing, the study profiled T cell repertoires from 500 to 800 subjects and related those repertoires to cytomegalovirus serostatus. The study was designed to test whether signatures of past pathogen exposure could be identified by cataloging public T cell receptors. To decide whether each TCR beta V gene segment behaved as functional or pseudogenic, an earlier analysis of 587 of the donors relied on high-throughput TCR beta sequencing. Donor age, sex, ethnicity and CMV serostatus were compiled alongside the repertoire data.

In total, fewer than 750 healthy bone marrow donors made up the cohort. Cohort members were all nominally healthy when sampled, although unrecorded immune exposures were likely present. The donor was CMV seronegative and was included in the group of hundreds of seronegative cohort members. A peripheral blood sample was collected from each donor, and TCR beta sequencing was performed on peripheral blood mononuclear cells. The Qiagen DNeasy Blood Extraction Kit was used to extract genomic DNA from the blood cell samples. Regarding this clone: Its antigen remains unidentified. No per-base quality is available; no much larger clone lies one base away.

The library was built by means of the immunoSEQ multiplex PCR assay. A mixture of 60 forward primers for TCR Vbeta segments and 13 reverse primers for TCR Jbeta segments was used in the multiplex PCR. The CDR3 region of rearranged TCR beta genes was amplified from genomic DNA by a multiplex PCR assay. Amplified TCR beta libraries were sequenced as 87-base-pair reads on the Illumina HiSeq System. For the original study's pipeline: Across the 500 to 700 repertoires, a later analysis counted 78 million or so unique TCR beta chains, roughly 11 million of which were shared by at least two donors. Raw reads were error-corrected and collapsed into unique sequences by a nearest-neighbor algorithm in which closely related sequences were merged to remove PCR and sequencing errors. CDR3 sequences were aligned to IMGT reference sequences to assign V, D and J gene segments. For a sequence to be retained, a match of at least six nucleotides to both a V gene segment and a J gene segment was required. A rearrangement was called productive if the CDR3 had no stop codons and remained in frame with V and J, and every other rearrangement was called non-productive. Following IMGT convention, CDR3 was defined as the stretch from the second conserved V-encoded cysteine to the conserved J-encoded phenylalanine. The earlier analysis of more than 450 of the donors excluded sequences that lacked an unambiguous match to a single V gene segment. An earlier analysis of several hundred of the donors called V segments functional above 56.7% productive rearrangements and segregating when the between-donor standard deviation exceeded 5%. A statistical classification framework was developed to diagnose cytomegalovirus status using the catalog of TCR beta chain sequences. In a later analysis, TCR nucleotide sequences were compared against IMGT/GENE-DB human TR gene sequences so that V and J genes could be assigned. The TCRdist pipeline was used in a later analysis to assign CDR3 sequences and most-parsimonious VDJ recombination scenarios. A later analysis defined each TCR beta chain by its CDR3 amino acid sequence plus V-gene family, and excluded reads lacking a unique V-gene family. As a way to deal with suspected cross-contamination and a sequencing artifact, a later analysis dropped hundreds of nucleotide sequences that were highly shared and had low generation probability. In a later analysis, a clonal expansion index for each public chain was calculated from normalized within-repertoire ranks of inferred template counts. Generation probabilities in a later analysis came from a VDJ recombination model fitted to out-of-frame rearrangements, and those results were checked against IGoR. Hypergeometric tests were used in a later analysis to score TCR-TCR, TCR-HLA and TCR-CMV co-occurrence, with a repertoire-size bias correction applied to the TCR pairs. In a later analysis, false discovery rates were estimated by permuting HLA or CMV assignments 20 times. A later analysis grouped co-occurring TCRs with DBSCAN, adding TCRdist sequence similarity when clustering within HLA-allele-positive subsets. For co-occurrence clustering, repertoires with fewer than 30,000 or more than 120,000 public chains were excluded, along with five repertoires with anomalous nucleotide sharing. This is the immuneACCESS table as TCRdb keeps it, with only in-frame sequences that have V and J called. A part of the clones is gone; compared with another copy, unresolved V genes explain less than half, and the rest is unexplained. V, J and clone size are those of that table, while D and trimming were read from the DNA. The sample table records more than 40,000 clones; 65% to 85% of these occur just once. Around 3% of the sample is in the top ten clones.

What the authors observed across the whole study: Cytomegalovirus status was reported to be diagnosed by the classifier with high specificity and sensitivity in both the original and validation cohorts. Some IMGT-functional V segments, including TRBV6-2 and TRBV6-3, could not be distinguished by the 87-base-pair reads and were therefore excluded. Sequencing depth was assumed to be roughly uniform across donors in the presence/absence analyses, though that assumption may not hold. Seventeen rarely observed V segments, including chromosome 9 orphons, were excluded from the earlier analysis of almost 600 of the donors because counts were too low. In a later analysis, HLA-associated TCR beta chains were found to be more clonally expanded and to have lower generation probabilities than equally common non-associated chains. A further reported finding was that TCR beta sequences accurately predicted the HLA-A and HLA-B alleles for most subjects in the first cohort. HLA typing was unavailable for some donors at each locus, so association tests used only the typed subset. Correlated functional status among segregating V segments might be attributable to linkage disequilibrium, but an unknown experimental factor could not be ruled out. In an earlier analysis of some 640 of the donors, most TCR beta V segments were observed in productive rearrangements about 87% or about 30% of the time, broadly matching IMGT annotations. When HLA alleles, especially DR and DQ, strongly co-occurred, TCR associations were difficult to assign to individual alleles. This cohort had only TCR beta chains sequenced, and the lack of alpha or paired-chain data limited which features could be detected. Most TCR sequences were observed very rarely across donors, whereas some public TCRs were present in many individuals. In vitro tests confirmed that a few of the cytomegalovirus-associated TCR beta chains recognize cytomegalovirus antigens. A later genetic analysis reported fewer N-insertions in productive TCRs among donors in an Asian-associated ancestry cluster than the roughly 700-donor mean. The sequencing pipeline was judged likely to have produced a cluster of highly shared sequence variants as a technical artifact. A later genetic analysis associated a missense DCLRE1C variant with V-gene and J-gene trimming of TCR beta chains, and an independent cohort replicated the association. A later analysis found that TCR association rates varied across HLA loci, with DRB1 alleles showing the most associated TCRs and HLA-C alleles the fewest. The authors suggested that the approach could potentially be extended to other disease states and immunological phenotypes. Several of the top co-occurrence clusters appeared to be linked to parvovirus B19, influenza, CMV and Epstein-Barr virus, according to a later analysis. In the study, 150 to 200 TCR beta chains were listed as associated with cytomegalovirus. CMV serostatus was the only immune exposure information available for the cohort. Specific HLA alleles were associated with roughly 17,000 TCR beta sequences at a false discovery rate of 0.05 in a later analysis. According to a later analysis, most CMV-associated TCR beta chains appeared to be HLA-restricted, and the HLA associations seemed to be driven largely by CMV exposure.

The germline V gene (reference sequence) yields LNHDA for CDR1 and SQIVND for CDR2. The CDR3 contains 14 residues, cysteine and phenylalanine counted. The only DNA kept is the CDR3, 42 bases in frame from the first base. V was cut back by 4 bases and J by 8 bases, leaving a gap of 17 bases between them. Rearrangement joined TRBV19 to TRBJ1-2, and the D gene may be TRBD1, 5 bases matching. The sample consisted of PBMCs. This TCR was recovered from a man in his forties or fifties in good health and CMV-seronegative. The CDR3 reads CASSNQQVSDGYTF. At the DNA level, the sequence is TGTGCCAGTAGTAATCAACAGGTATCGGACGGCTACACCTTC.